A selection of T cell receptor beta chains follows, all from one sample in a study of T-cell reconstitution after alpha-beta-depleted transplantation in children. Via MiXCR, TCRdb re-called the PCR reads, giving one row per CDR3 protein. The data show roughly 100,000 distinct CDR3 sequences, around 6.1% seen once. Sequenced material: PBMCs, mostly from graft donor cells, taken 60 days after TCRalphabeta/CD19-depleted stem cell transplant. These receptors all come from a female patient aged 2-10 years who had a stem cell transplant for Fanconi anemia, so the T cells may come from the graft donor. Both conserved end residues are part of each CDR3. The D gene is left open where the match is weak. Size tells how often a clone was seen (once, few, many) or the class of an expanded clone, and some rows leave it out.

d_gene	abundance	v_gene	j_gene	CDR3aa	CDR3nt
TRBD1	many	TRBV20-1	TRBJ2-5	CSASITGGEETQYF	TGCAGTGCTAGCATAACAGGGGGCGAAGAGACCCAGTACTTC
TRBD2	few	TRBV4-1	TRBJ2-7	CASSQGLAGGSYEQYF	TGCGCCAGCAGCCAAGGACTAGCGGGAGGTTCCTACGAGCAGTACTTC
NA	few	TRBV12-3/TRBV12-4	TRBJ2-4	CASSWGPDRAFLAKNIQYF	TGTGCCAGCAGTTGGGGCCCGGACAGAGCTTTTCTAGCCAAAAACATTCAGTACTTC
TRBD2	NA	TRBV4-1	TRBJ2-7	CASSQVNVAGVEQYF	TGCGCCAGCAGCCAAGTAAACGTAGCGGGAGTTGAGCAGTACTTC
NA	many	TRBV5-1	TRBJ2-1	CASSFDRIYNEQFF	TGCGCCAGCAGCTTTGACAGGATCTACAATGAGCAGTTCTTC
TRBD2	NA	TRBV20-1	TRBJ2-3	CSALQPLAGPDTQYF	TGCAGTGCTCTCCAACCATTAGCGGGGCCAGATACGCAGTATTTT
NA	few	TRBV6-5	TRBJ2-5	CASSYSTSERETQYF	TGTGCCAGCAGTTACTCCACGAGTGAGAGGGAGACCCAGTACTTC
NA	many	TRBV20-1	TRBJ2-1	CSASSSGNEQFF	TGCAGTGCTAGCTCCAGCGGGAATGAGCAGTTCTTC
NA	NA	TRBV5-1	TRBJ1-1	CASSLYENTEAFF	TGCGCCAGCAGCTTGTACGAGAACACTGAAGCTTTCTTT
TRBD1	NA	TRBV4-2	TRBJ2-7	CASSPGTGGHYEQYF	TGTGCCAGCAGCCCAGGGACAGGGGGGCACTACGAGCAGTACTTC
TRBD2	NA	TRBV6-1	TRBJ2-1	CASRALAAGRYNEQFF	TGTGCCAGCAGAGCACTAGCGGCGGGGCGTTACAATGAGCAGTTCTTC
NA	NA	TRBV2	TRBJ1-2	CASSETAYPNYGYTF	TGTGCCAGCAGTGAAACGGCTTACCCTAACTATGGCTACACCTTC
NA	many	TRBV4-2	TRBJ2-3	CASSQGTMGEPDTQYF	TGTGCCAGCAGCCAAGGAACTATGGGCGAGCCAGATACGCAGTATTTT
NA	many	TRBV6-4	TRBJ2-1	CASSDAPSGGINEQFF	TGTGCCAGCAGTGACGCCCCCTCTGGGGGGATCAATGAGCAGTTCTTC
NA	many	TRBV5-1	TRBJ1-6	CASSLNAGRNSPLHF	TGCGCCAGCAGCTTAAACGCAGGTCGTAATTCACCCCTCCACTTT
NA	NA	TRBV20-1	TRBJ1-5	CSAGGWSQPQHF	TGCAGTGCTGGAGGATGGAGTCAGCCCCAGCATTTT
NA	NA	TRBV11-2	TRBJ2-5	CASSSGPTVPRGETQYF	TGTGCCAGCAGCTCAGGGCCGACAGTCCCCCGGGGGGAGACCCAGTACTTC
NA	few	TRBV5-5	TRBJ2-1	CASSLDYLALREQFF	TGTGCCAGCAGCTTGGACTACCTAGCTTTGAGAGAGCAGTTCTTC
NA	many	TRBV27	TRBJ2-1	CASREGYEQFF	TGTGCCAGCAGGGAGGGTTACGAGCAGTTCTTC
TRBD1	many	TRBV5-1	TRBJ2-5	CASSSLTGGAEETQYF	TGCGCCAGCAGCTCTTTAACAGGGGGCGCAGAAGAGACCCAGTACTTC
NA	many	TRBV29-1	TRBJ1-1	CSGASGTDFEAFF	TGCAGCGGAGCTTCCGGGACTGACTTTGAAGCTTTCTTT
TRBD2	many	TRBV20-1	TRBJ2-7	CSARTSGRVKEQYF	TGCAGTGCTAGAACTAGCGGACGCGTAAAAGAGCAGTACTTC
NA	few	TRBV5-1	TRBJ2-3	CASSAITDTQYF	TGCGCCAGCAGCGCGATCACAGATACGCAGTATTTT
TRBD2	many	TRBV20-1	TRBJ2-5	CSAGAGAGQETQYF	TGCAGTGCTGGAGCGGGAGCGGGCCAAGAGACCCAGTACTTC
TRBD1	many	TRBV5-1	TRBJ1-1	CASSLDGTGAEAFF	TGCGCCAGCAGCTTGGATGGGACAGGGGCTGAAGCTTTCTTT
NA	many	TRBV20-1	TRBJ2-2	CSARDNGTGELFF	TGCAGTGCTAGAGATAATGGCACCGGGGAGCTGTTTTTT
TRBD2	many	TRBV3-1	TRBJ2-1	CASSLGTSEYNEQFF	TGTGCCAGCAGCCTGGGGACTAGCGAATACAATGAGCAGTTCTTC
TRBD2	many	TRBV29-1	TRBJ2-3	CSVEMLAGGYTDTQYF	TGCAGCGTTGAAATGCTAGCGGGGGGGTACACAGATACGCAGTATTTT
NA	many	TRBV7-8	TRBJ2-1	CASSLESSNEQFF	TGTGCCAGCAGCTTAGAGTCGAGCAATGAGCAGTTCTTC
TRBD1	many	TRBV29-1	TRBJ1-3	CSARTGENTIYF	TGCAGCGCCCGGACAGGGGAAAACACCATATATTTT
NA	NA	TRBV7-6	TRBJ2-1	CASSLATTTGGYNEQFF	TGTGCCAGCAGCTTAGCGACTACGACAGGCGGGTACAATGAGCAGTTCTTC
NA	many	TRBV29-1	TRBJ2-5	CSVEKGEETQYF	TGCAGCGTTGAAAAAGGGGAAGAGACCCAGTACTTC
TRBD2	few	TRBV3-1	TRBJ2-5	CASSHTGLAGIETQYF	TGTGCCAGCAGCCACACGGGACTAGCGGGAATTGAGACCCAGTACTTC
NA	many	TRBV5-1	TRBJ2-1	CASSGELDGHEQFF	TGCGCCAGCAGCGGAGAACTAGACGGACATGAGCAGTTCTTC
TRBD2	many	TRBV18	TRBJ2-7	CASSLMSGGTGSYEQYF	TGTGCCAGCTCGCTGATGAGCGGGGGCACTGGATCCTACGAGCAGTACTTC
NA	many	TRBV2	TRBJ2-2	CASTPDRGGELFF	TGTGCCAGCACGCCGGACCGGGGCGGGGAGCTGTTTTTT
NA	many	TRBV29-1	TRBJ1-3	CSVVQGSSGNTIYF	TGCAGCGTTGTTCAGGGGAGCTCTGGAAACACCATATATTTT
TRBD2	NA	TRBV18	TRBJ2-7	CASSPSAGGRSEQYF	TGTGCCAGCTCACCATCAGCGGGGGGTCGGAGCGAGCAGTACTTC
TRBD1	few	TRBV28	TRBJ1-1	CASSPQAGGNTEAFF	TGTGCCAGCAGTCCTCAAGCAGGGGGGAACACTGAAGCTTTCTTT
NA	many	TRBV20-1	TRBJ2-1	CSARDGSWGEQFF	TGCAGTGCTAGGGACGGCTCTTGGGGGGAGCAGTTCTTC
NA	few	TRBV6-5	TRBJ2-7	CASSYSSHRYEQYF	TGTGCCAGCAGTTACTCGTCTCACCGATACGAGCAGTACTTC
TRBD1	few	TRBV5-1	TRBJ2-7	CASSATGKSSYEQYF	TGCGCCAGCAGTGCGACAGGGAAGAGCTCCTACGAGCAGTACTTC
NA	few	TRBV29-1	TRBJ1-5	CSVAATAGSNQPQHF	TGCAGCGTGGCCGCGACAGCGGGTAGCAATCAGCCCCAGCATTTT
NA	NA	TRBV20-1	TRBJ1-1	CSANVWNTEAFF	TGCAGTGCTAACGTCTGGAACACTGAAGCTTTCTTT
NA	many	TRBV10-3	TRBJ2-7	CAISEGGVTYEQYF	TGTGCCATCAGTGAAGGGGGAGTTACCTACGAGCAGTACTTC
TRBD1	many	TRBV12-3/TRBV12-4	TRBJ1-6	CASSFTGAENSPLHF	TGTGCCAGCAGTTTTACAGGGGCAGAGAATTCACCCCTCCACTTT
NA	few	TRBV20-1	TRBJ2-7	CSARATGRYGEQYF	TGCAGTGCTAGGGCGACCGGCAGGTATGGCGAGCAGTACTTC
NA	NA	TRBV6-1	TRBJ1-2	CASSERRRDGYTF	TGTGCCAGCAGTGAAAGGAGGAGGGATGGCTACACCTTC
NA	medium-sized	TRBV5-1	TRBJ2-7	CASSVDRSSYEQYF	TGCGCCAGCAGCGTCGACAGGTCCTCCTACGAGCAGTACTTC
NA	many	TRBV2	TRBJ2-7	CASSDFGPAYEQYF	TGTGCCAGCAGTGATTTTGGGCCTGCCTACGAGCAGTACTTC
TRBD2	few	TRBV5-4	TRBJ2-1	CASSLGTSGVNEQFF	TGTGCCAGCAGCCTAGGGACTAGCGGGGTCAATGAGCAGTTCTTC
NA	many	TRBV28	TRBJ2-7	CASSLHPSYEQYF	TGTGCCAGCAGTTTACACCCCTCCTACGAGCAGTACTTC
NA	NA	TRBV11-1	TRBJ2-3	CASGEWGGITPGTQYF	TGTGCCAGCGGCGAATGGGGCGGGATTACCCCCGGTACGCAGTATTTT